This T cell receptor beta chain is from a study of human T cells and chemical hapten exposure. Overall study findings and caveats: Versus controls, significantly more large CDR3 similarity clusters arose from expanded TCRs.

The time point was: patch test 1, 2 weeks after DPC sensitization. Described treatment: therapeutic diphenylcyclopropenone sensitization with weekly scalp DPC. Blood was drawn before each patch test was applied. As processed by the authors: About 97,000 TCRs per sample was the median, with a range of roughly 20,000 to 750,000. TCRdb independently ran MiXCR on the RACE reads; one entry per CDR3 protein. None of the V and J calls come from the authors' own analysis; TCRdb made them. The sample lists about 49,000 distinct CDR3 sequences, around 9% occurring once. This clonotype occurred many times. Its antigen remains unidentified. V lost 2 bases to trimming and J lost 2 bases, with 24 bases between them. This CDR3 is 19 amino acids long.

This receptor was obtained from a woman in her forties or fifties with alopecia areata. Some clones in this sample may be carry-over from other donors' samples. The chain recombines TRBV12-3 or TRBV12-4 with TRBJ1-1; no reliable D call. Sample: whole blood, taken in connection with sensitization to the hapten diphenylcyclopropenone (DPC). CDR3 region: CASSLSEGVGLGRNTEAFF. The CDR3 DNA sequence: TGTGCCAGCAGTTTAAGCGAAGGTGTTGGTCTGGGGAGAAACACTGAAGCTTTCTTT.